Described below is a single TCR beta chain sequence and its context. This receptor's antigen is unknown. Within one base of it there is no much larger clone, and no base qualities were kept. This entry comes from a study of naive and memory T cell subsets (dated by TCRdb to the late 2010s). About the full investigation: The study applied an open-source, UMI-based TCR alpha and beta sequencing pipeline to sorted naive and memory peripheral blood T cell subsets. Complete agreement was observed between the functional CMV T cell responses and the IgG serology results. RNA was DNase-treated and reverse transcribed with TCR constant-region primers, mostly using SuperScript III.

Separate amplification of TCR alpha and beta chain libraries was performed from the second PCR step onward. CMV status of each donor was established by measuring IFNgamma production from CD4+ T cells after fresh PBMCs were stimulated overnight with CMV viral lysate. Miltenyi beads were used first to positively select CD4 T cells, and CD8 T cells were then positively selected from the CD4-negative fraction. Cells stained for CD3, CD4, CD8, CD45RA, CD27 and a live/dead dye were sorted on a BD Aria II into four subsets by CD45RA and CD27. A few healthy volunteers provided blood, and the blood of each volunteer was split into CD4 and CD8 T cells and then into four differentiation subsets. Approximately 120 ml of peripheral blood was collected from each donor, and PBMC were isolated by Ficoll-Paque PLUS density-gradient centrifugation. Sorted cells were lysed in RLT buffer, and RNA was extracted with a Qiagen RNeasy kit and stored at -80°C.

Broad study findings and their caveats: Naive repertoires, especially CD8, contained a few larger clonotypes, possibly memory cells re-expressing CD45RA. After error correction, over 85% of naive TCR sequences appeared only once, giving much steeper abundance distributions than memory subsets. In both CD4 and CD8 cells, going from naive through CM, EM and EMRA, the Gini index went up while Shannon and inverse Simpson diversity went down. TCR abundance followed a power law with an exponent that was different for naive and memory subsets but consistent across the three individuals. The repertoire findings for the naive and memory subsets could not be validated, as no ground truth was available. Each clonotype was defined as a single alpha or beta chain sequence rather than as a paired alpha/beta receptor. RNA-based TCR counts may be affected by expression changes linked to T cell activation and differentiation.

V sheds 4 bases and J sheds 6 bases, leaving 9 bases between their ends. Including cysteine and phenylalanine, the CDR3 has 11 amino acids. Of all the DNA, just the CDR3 is kept, 33 bases in frame from base 1. CDR1 and CDR2 are drawn from the germline V gene: SQVTM, ANQGSEA. Receptor libraries were prepared by UMI-ligation and nested PCR. An equimolar mix of two oligonucleotides covering both TRBC1 and TRBC2 was used as the beta constant-region primer. The ligated cDNA went through four rounds of PCR with nested alpha and beta constant-region primers together with the SP2 primer. T4 RNA ligase 1 ligated a single-stranded oligonucleotide carrying the SP2 primer and a 12-nucleotide UMI to the cDNA 3' end. The ligation reaction was kept at 16 degrees C for roughly 18-24 hours. PCR2 was typically run as a SYBR Green qPCR and stopped at a predetermined threshold to prevent over-amplification. Every purification after the first one was done using Agencourt AMPure XP magnetic beads. Libraries were quantified by Qubit and checked on a TapeStation, with a main peak expected near 650 bp. Pooled libraries were sequenced on an Illumina MiSeq using v2 2x251 paired-end kits, and typically roughly 0.85-2.2 million reads were obtained per sample. Each sample library was pooled at approximately 3.7 nM, and about 5-7.5% PhiX was included to improve cluster recognition. The original methods were these. Using tag matching that tolerated one base-pair mismatch, Decombinator assigned V and J genes to FASTQ reads that had been processed by Demultiplexor. Collapsinator relied on UMIs to fix sequencing errors as well as frequency errors caused by PCR heterogeneity. CDR3Translator translated TCRs and extracted CDR3s from the conserved cysteine to the FGXG phenylalanine, flagging non-productive sequences. Repertoires were subsampled to equal numbers of UMI-defined TCRs before Gini, Shannon entropy and inverse Simpson indices were calculated. Clonotype abundance distributions were fitted to a power law by maximum likelihood within the linear range. Similar UMI counts, unique TCR numbers and clonal distributions were obtained with the pipeline and with MIGEC on one naive CD8 sample. In one analysis, naive TCRs that were also found in any memory subset of the same donor were excluded from the naive repertoire. A set of some 7,600 CMV-associated CDR3 sequences, compiled from VDJdb and a published dataset, was used to search the repertoires. TCRdb's own reprocessing of the public reads used fastp at Q25 and MiXCR and kept productive beta chains. Rows are combined by CDR3 protein, so each entry shows the most common genes and DNA. What appears here as the V and J calls and clone size reflects TCRdb's work, not the paper's. The sample records around 160,000 distinct CDR3 sequences, over 20% of which are singletons. Of the sample, 0.095% to 0.12% falls within the top ten clones.

This TCR was sampled from a human donor in good health. Sequencing input: naive CD4+ T cells from blood. The intended sense of this specimen's cell subset or site label: naive T cells, CD45RA high CD27+. The sequence joins TRBV29-1 to TRBJ1-2; too little of a D gene remains to name it. The CDR3 protein: CSVVEVNGYTF. The nucleotide sequence is TGCAGCGTTGTTGAGGTGAATGGCTACACCTTC.